One and the same sample provided the 11 T cell receptor beta chains below, sequenced in a study of Ad26.COV2.S vaccination and SARS-CoV-2 variants. Stated treatment: around 19 received Ad26.COV2.S at low or high dose, single or two shots; 5 received placebo; per-sample allocation not given. Vaccine and placebo recipients were sampled on day 63 after the first injection. Sequenced by immunoSEQ multiplex PCR; TCRdb stores in-frame clones only, minus some. The sample carries about 260,000 clones, 70% to 90% recorded once. The input for sequencing was peripheral blood, taken in a trial of Ad26.COV2.S vaccine versus placebo. The source of these receptors is a person between 18 and 59 years old who received the Ad26.COV2.S COVID-19 vaccine or a placebo.

The rearrangement uses TRBV7-9 and TRBJ2-1; 8 bases match TRBD2. This CDR3 is 20 amino acids long. Germline values: CDR1 SEHNR, CDR2 FQNEAQ (reference sequence). The V and J ends lost 5 bases and 2 bases, in that order; junction bases with no gene match: 20. Written as DNA, the CDR3 is TGTGCCAGCAGCAAAGTAGGGGGAATGTTCCGGGAGGGGACCTACAATGAGCAGTTCTTC. It yields the protein CASSKVGGMFREGTYNEQFF.

The table lists this clone with a count of one. The chain carries TRBV7-9 and TRBJ1-2; D might be TRBD1 (5 bases). The V end was cut by 5 bases, the J end by 7 bases, with 17 bases between. This CDR3 has 14 amino acids. The germline CDR1 and CDR2 sequences are SEHNR and FQNEAQ (reference sequence). Here the CDR3 DNA reads TGTGCCAGCAGCGTCCGGGACGGAGACCTTGGCTACACCTTC. This gives the protein CASSVRDGDLGYTF.

The genes are TRBV7-3 and TRBJ2-1; 12 nucleotides align to TRBD1. Germline CDR1 reads SGHTA; CDR2 reads FQGTGA. V trimming: 0 bases; J trimming: 3 bases; junction bases outside the gene matches: 9. This CDR3 contains 19 residues. The CDR3 DNA is TGTGCCAGCAGCTTAACGCCCAGGGACAGGGGGCGAAGCTACAATGAGCAGTTCTTC. This translates into CASSLTPRDRGRSYNEQFF.

The chain joins TRBV3-1 (or the pseudogene TRBV3-2) to TRBJ2-3; weak D call: TRBD2 (5 bases). The ends were cut back, 5 bases at V and 0 bases at J, with 12 bases in the middle. The CDR3 sequence is 15 residues long. Germline V gives CDR1 LGHDT, CDR2 YNNKEL (reference sequence). The CDR3 sequence: CASSGSQVSTDTQYF. CDR3 nucleotides: TGTGCCAGCAGCGGGAGCCAGGTCAGCACAGATACGCAGTATTTT.

This chain links TRBV4-3 with TRBJ2-1, with 8 bases matching TRBD2. The CDR3 sequence is 17 residues long. V was clipped by 5 bases and J by 0 bases; unmatched bases: 9. Germline CDR1 is LGHNA and CDR2 is YSLEER. The CDR3 DNA reads as TGCGCCAGCAGCTCCCGGACGGGGGGGCACTCCTACAATGAGCAGTTCTTC. The encoded protein is CASSSRTGGHSYNEQFF.

Here the CDR3 DNA reads TGCGCCAGCAGCCAAGGGGACAGCCCCTACTACGAGCAGTACGTC. Encoded protein: CASSQGDSPYYEQYV. V gene TRBV4-1 combines with J gene TRBJ2-7; 7 nucleotides agree with TRBD1. V was pared by 1 base and J by 3 bases, with 6 bases of the junction left unmatched. The CDR3 is 15 residues long. Germline V gives CDR1 MGHRA, CDR2 YSYEKL.

The V and J genes are TRBV6-4 and TRBJ1-1, with 11 positions matching TRBD1. V shed 6 bases and J 3 bases; nucleotides not matched to a gene: 9. CDR1 and CDR2 (germline): MRHNA, SNTAGT. The CDR3 runs 16 residues. The CDR3 spells CASSPGTGGLYTEAFF. The DNA of the CDR3 is TGTGCCAGCAGCCCCGGGACAGGGGGTCTTTACACTGAAGCTTTCTTT.

The DNA for the CDR3 is TGTGCCTGGAGTGGGACAGGGAGAGCTTTCTTT. Its translation: CAWSGTGRAFF. The chain couples TRBV30 to TRBJ1-1; 8 nucleotides agree with TRBD1. This CDR3 is built from 11 residues. With V trimmed by 1 base and J by 10 bases, 2 bases remained unmatched. The V gene's germline CDR1 is GTSNPN and CDR2 SVGIG (reference sequence).

V and J are TRBV6-2 or TRBV6-3 and TRBJ2-7; 14 bases align to TRBD2. The CDR3 totals 15 residues. Unmatched junction bases numbered 5, after V lost 5 bases and J lost 5 bases. Looked up from germline, CDR1 is MNHEY and CDR2 is SVGEGT. The CDR3 DNA reads TGTGCCAGCAGTGAGGGACTAGCGGGGGCCCACGAGCAGTACTTC. This sequence encodes CASSEGLAGAHEQYF.

The chain has TRBV7-2 and TRBJ2-5; no reliable D call. Germline V lookup: CDR1 SGHTA, CDR2 FQGNSA. The V end was cut by 5 bases, the J end by 1 base, with 14 bases between. The CDR3 spans 15 residues. DNA of the CDR3: TGTGCCAGCAGCGCGAAATTCGGGCTCCAAGAGACCCAGTACTTC. It translates to CASSAKFGLQETQYF.

The chain combines TRBV19 with TRBJ1-2, with D uncertain. Trimming pared 10 bases from V and 4 bases from J, leaving 16 bases between. The CDR3 runs to 13 residues. Looked up from germline, CDR1 is LNHDA and CDR2 is SQIVND (reference sequence). The CDR3 nucleotides are TGTGCCACCACGTTAGGGCGAATCTATGGCTACACCTTC. This sequence encodes CATTLGRIYGYTF.